Listed below are T cell receptor beta chains from one sample, sequenced in a study of blood T cell repertoires in COVID-19. Generated by immunoSEQ multiplex PCR, the TCRdb table keeps only in-frame clones and is missing some. The profile shows around 310,000 clones, approximately 90% of them singletons. Source material: peripheral blood. These receptors were obtained from a woman in her twenties or thirties with COVID-19, enrolled during active disease. The CDR3 runs from the conserved cysteine through the conserved F or W. Fields, in order: clone size, V gene, J gene, D gene, CDR3 protein, CDR3 DNA. A D gene is named only where the DNA matches it firmly. Some rows have no size entry. The others give once, few or many, or a class for an expanded clone.

clone size: once; V gene: TRBV6-5; J gene: TRBJ2-7; D gene: -; CDR3 protein: CASSLAAISYEQYF; CDR3 DNA: TGTGCCAGCAGCCTCGCAGCGATTTCCTACGAGCAGTACTTC
clone size: -; V gene: TRBV19; J gene: TRBJ1-2; D gene: -; CDR3 protein: CASSLRETPVPGYTF; CDR3 DNA: TGTGCCAGTAGTCTTAGGGAGACGCCCGTACCTGGCTACACCTTC
clone size: -; V gene: TRBV9; J gene: TRBJ1-2; D gene: TRBD1; CDR3 protein: CASSRDRAGYGYTF; CDR3 DNA: TGTGCCAGCAGCAGGGACAGGGCTGGCTATGGCTACACCTTC
clone size: -; V gene: TRBV10-3; J gene: TRBJ1-1; D gene: TRBD1; CDR3 protein: CAISEAIGQGLSGAFF; CDR3 DNA: TGTGCCATCAGTGAAGCCATAGGACAGGGGTTGTCTGGGGCTTTCTTT
clone size: once; V gene: TRBV6-6; J gene: TRBJ1-4; D gene: TRBD1; CDR3 protein: CASSYRQGDEKLFF; CDR3 DNA: TGTGCCAGCAGTTACAGGCAGGGGGATGAAAAACTGTTTTTT
clone size: -; V gene: TRBV7-2; J gene: TRBJ2-1; D gene: -; CDR3 protein: CASSLQAGGNEQFF; CDR3 DNA: TGTGCCAGCAGCTTACAAGCGGGTGGGAATGAGCAGTTCTTC
clone size: -; V gene: TRBV4-2; J gene: TRBJ2-1; D gene: -; CDR3 protein: CASSQVQGRYNEQFF; CDR3 DNA: TGTGCCAGCAGCCAAGTTCAGGGAAGGTACAATGAGCAGTTCTTC
clone size: -; V gene: TRBV5-4; J gene: TRBJ2-3; D gene: TRBD2; CDR3 protein: CASSPWDLAGVPDTQYF; CDR3 DNA: TGTGCCAGCAGCCCCTGGGATCTAGCGGGAGTGCCAGATACGCAGTATTTT
clone size: -; V gene: TRBV3-1/TRBV3-2; J gene: TRBJ2-5; D gene: TRBD2; CDR3 protein: CASRVLAGGQETQYF; CDR3 DNA: TGTGCCAGCAGGGTTCTAGCGGGAGGCCAAGAGACCCAGTACTTC
clone size: -; V gene: TRBV13; J gene: TRBJ1-4; D gene: -; CDR3 protein: CASSLSGISNEKLFF; CDR3 DNA: TGTGCCAGCAGCCTCTCAGGGATCTCTAATGAAAAACTGTTTTTT
clone size: -; V gene: TRBV5-1; J gene: TRBJ2-7; D gene: -; CDR3 protein: CASSLEGQWGEQYF; CDR3 DNA: TGCGCCAGCAGCTTGGAAGGACAGTGGGGGGAGCAGTACTTC
clone size: once; V gene: TRBV27; J gene: TRBJ2-3; D gene: -; CDR3 protein: CASSLTTSTDTQYF; CDR3 DNA: TGTGCCAGCAGTCTCACGACTAGCACAGATACGCAGTATTTT
clone size: -; V gene: TRBV7-9; J gene: TRBJ2-1; D gene: TRBD1; CDR3 protein: CASSARDRGRAEQFF; CDR3 DNA: TGTGCCAGCAGCGCCCGGGACAGGGGGCGCGCAGAGCAGTTCTTC
clone size: -; V gene: TRBV19; J gene: TRBJ1-1; D gene: -; CDR3 protein: CASSITAGAEAFF; CDR3 DNA: TGTGCCAGTAGTATAACCGCAGGGGCTGAAGCTTTCTTT
clone size: -; V gene: TRBV11-2; J gene: TRBJ1-2; D gene: -; CDR3 protein: CASSLGTQGNYGYTF; CDR3 DNA: TGTGCCAGCAGCTTAGGGACTCAGGGGAACTATGGCTACACCTTC
clone size: -; V gene: TRBV11-2; J gene: TRBJ2-7; D gene: -; CDR3 protein: CASSRGDPAYEQYF; CDR3 DNA: TGTGCCAGCAGCCGCGGGGACCCGGCCTACGAGCAGTACTTC
clone size: -; V gene: TRBV7-9; J gene: TRBJ1-6; D gene: -; CDR3 protein: CASSLAGRPNSPLHF; CDR3 DNA: TGTGCCAGCAGCCTCGCAGGTCGCCCGAATTCACCCCTCCACTTT
clone size: -; V gene: TRBV5-6; J gene: TRBJ1-1; D gene: -; CDR3 protein: CASSLNIELNTEAFF; CDR3 DNA: TGTGCCAGCAGCTTGAACATCGAACTGAACACTGAAGCTTTCTTT
clone size: -; V gene: TRBV7-8; J gene: TRBJ1-1; D gene: TRBD1; CDR3 protein: CASSLQTGGMTEAFF; CDR3 DNA: TGTGCCAGCAGCTTGCAGACAGGGGGCATGACTGAAGCTTTCTTT
clone size: -; V gene: TRBV7-9; J gene: TRBJ2-7; D gene: TRBD2; CDR3 protein: CASSSPSHGLAGGLYEQYF; CDR3 DNA: TGTGCCAGCAGCTCTCCGTCCCACGGACTAGCGGGAGGGCTGTACGAGCAGTACTTC
clone size: once; V gene: TRBV9; J gene: TRBJ1-4; D gene: -; CDR3 protein: CASSVAGEMNEKLFF; CDR3 DNA: TGTGCCAGCAGCGTAGCGGGGGAAATGAATGAAAAACTGTTTTTT
clone size: -; V gene: TRBV3-1/TRBV3-2; J gene: TRBJ2-5; D gene: -; CDR3 protein: CASSQEVILAEETQYF; CDR3 DNA: TGTGCCAGCAGCCAAGAGGTAATATTGGCCGAAGAGACCCAGTACTTC
clone size: -; V gene: TRBV5-4; J gene: TRBJ2-7; D gene: TRBD2; CDR3 protein: CASSLGTSGSYEQYF; CDR3 DNA: TGTGCCAGCAGCTTAGGGACTAGCGGGAGCTACGAGCAGTACTTC
clone size: once; V gene: TRBV4-1; J gene: TRBJ2-1; D gene: TRBD1; CDR3 protein: CASSRDRGYNEQFF; CDR3 DNA: TGCGCCAGCAGCCGGGACAGGGGTTACAATGAGCAGTTCTTC
clone size: -; V gene: TRBV30; J gene: TRBJ2-1; D gene: TRBD2; CDR3 protein: CAWSEGLGNEQFF; CDR3 DNA: TGTGCCTGGAGTGAGGGACTAGGCAATGAGCAGTTCTTC
clone size: -; V gene: TRBV7-9; J gene: TRBJ2-2; D gene: TRBD2; CDR3 protein: CAGGRAPGELFF; CDR3 DNA: TGTGCCGGCGGGAGGGCCCCCGGGGAGCTGTTTTTT
clone size: -; V gene: TRBV3-1/TRBV3-2; J gene: TRBJ2-7; D gene: TRBD1; CDR3 protein: CASSSRDSYSEQYF; CDR3 DNA: TGTGCCAGCAGCTCCCGGGACAGCTACTCCGAGCAGTACTTC
clone size: -; V gene: TRBV27; J gene: TRBJ1-6; D gene: -; CDR3 protein: CASNNSSFSRGMVFGSPLHF; CDR3 DNA: TGTGCCAGCAACAACAGCAGTTTCAGTAGGGGCATGGTTTTCGGGTCACCCCTCCACTTT
clone size: -; V gene: TRBV28; J gene: TRBJ1-1; D gene: -; CDR3 protein: CASRWGDLNTEAFF; CDR3 DNA: TGTGCCAGTCGCTGGGGGGACCTGAACACTGAAGCTTTCTTT
clone size: -; V gene: TRBV4-3; J gene: TRBJ2-7; D gene: -; CDR3 protein: CASSLVGSPLDEQYF; CDR3 DNA: TGCGCCAGCAGCCTCGTCGGGAGCCCCCTCGACGAGCAGTACTTC
clone size: -; V gene: TRBV2; J gene: TRBJ1-2; D gene: TRBD1; CDR3 protein: CASTGQTSLYGYTF; CDR3 DNA: TGTGCCAGTACGGGACAGACCAGCCTTTATGGCTACACCTTC
clone size: -; V gene: TRBV10-3; J gene: TRBJ2-3; D gene: TRBD2; CDR3 protein: CARVPGLATSTDTQYF; CDR3 DNA: TGTGCCCGTGTCCCGGGACTAGCGACTAGCACAGATACGCAGTATTTT
clone size: once; V gene: TRBV6-2/TRBV6-3; J gene: TRBJ2-7; D gene: TRBD1; CDR3 protein: CASSRTGGLYEQYF; CDR3 DNA: TGTGCCAGCAGCCGAACAGGGGGCCTCTACGAGCAGTACTTC
clone size: -; V gene: TRBV6-6; J gene: TRBJ1-1; D gene: -; CDR3 protein: CASIKRGGEAEAFF; CDR3 DNA: TGTGCCAGCATAAAGAGGGGGGGGGAGGCTGAAGCTTTCTTT
clone size: many; V gene: TRBV11-1; J gene: TRBJ1-1; D gene: TRBD1; CDR3 protein: CASSSGGTEAFF; CDR3 DNA: TGTGCCAGCAGCTCAGGGGGCACTGAAGCTTTCTTT
clone size: -; V gene: TRBV2; J gene: TRBJ1-5; D gene: -; CDR3 protein: CASSQTVNQPQHF; CDR3 DNA: TGTGCCAGCAGCCAGACTGTCAATCAGCCCCAGCATTTT
clone size: -; V gene: TRBV5-1; J gene: TRBJ2-1; D gene: TRBD2; CDR3 protein: CASSLALAGDINEQFF; CDR3 DNA: TGCGCCAGCAGCTTGGCCCTAGCGGGAGATATTAATGAGCAGTTCTTC
clone size: -; V gene: TRBV3-1/TRBV3-2; J gene: TRBJ1-6; D gene: -; CDR3 protein: CASSQDYGQWSF; CDR3 DNA: TGTGCCAGCAGCCAAGATTATGGACAGTGGAGTTTT
clone size: -; V gene: TRBV5-1; J gene: TRBJ1-6; D gene: TRBD1; CDR3 protein: CASSLSRTGGNSPLHF; CDR3 DNA: TGCGCCAGCAGCTTGTCAAGGACAGGGGGTAATTCACCCCTCCACTTT
clone size: -; V gene: TRBV2; J gene: TRBJ1-1; D gene: -; CDR3 protein: CASSVGGGRTEAFF; CDR3 DNA: TGTGCCAGCAGTGTCGGGGGCGGGAGAACTGAAGCTTTCTTT
clone size: once; V gene: TRBV6-6; J gene: TRBJ2-7; D gene: TRBD1; CDR3 protein: CASSPDRVRDEQYF; CDR3 DNA: TGTGCCAGCAGTCCGGACAGGGTTCGCGACGAGCAGTACTTC
clone size: -; V gene: TRBV24-1; J gene: TRBJ1-1; D gene: -; CDR3 protein: CATSDLSETEAFF; CDR3 DNA: TGTGCCACCAGTGATTTGTCGGAGACTGAAGCTTTCTTT
clone size: once; V gene: TRBV6-5; J gene: TRBJ2-1; D gene: TRBD2; CDR3 protein: CASTVSGSYNEQFF; CDR3 DNA: TGTGCCAGCACCGTTAGCGGGAGCTACAATGAGCAGTTCTTC
clone size: -; V gene: TRBV28; J gene: TRBJ2-7; D gene: TRBD1; CDR3 protein: CASRTLRGSRAYEQYF; CDR3 DNA: TGTGCCAGCAGAACCCTCAGGGGGTCCCGAGCCTACGAGCAGTACTTC
clone size: few; V gene: TRBV5-1; J gene: TRBJ2-7; D gene: -; CDR3 protein: CASSPQGHEQYF; CDR3 DNA: TGCGCCAGCAGCCCACAGGGCCACGAGCAGTACTTC
clone size: -; V gene: TRBV28; J gene: TRBJ1-6; D gene: TRBD1; CDR3 protein: CASRAGQYGSPLHF; CDR3 DNA: TGTGCCAGCAGGGCGGGACAGTATGGCTCACCCCTCCACTTT
clone size: -; V gene: TRBV6-2/TRBV6-3; J gene: TRBJ2-3; D gene: -; CDR3 protein: CASSYALSSTDTQYF; CDR3 DNA: TGTGCCAGCAGTTACGCCCTATCTAGCACAGATACGCAGTATTTT
clone size: -; V gene: TRBV5-1; J gene: TRBJ2-2; D gene: -; CDR3 protein: CASSLAGNGNTGELFF; CDR3 DNA: TGCGCCAGCAGCTTGGCGGGGAATGGGAACACCGGGGAGCTGTTTTTT
clone size: few; V gene: TRBV7-9; J gene: TRBJ2-2; D gene: -; CDR3 protein: CASSRDLGPGELFF; CDR3 DNA: TGTGCCAGCAGCCGAGACCTAGGTCCCGGGGAGCTGTTTTTT
clone size: -; V gene: TRBV9; J gene: TRBJ2-5; D gene: -; CDR3 protein: CASSVDPGTGPEETQYF; CDR3 DNA: TGTGCCAGCAGCGTAGATCCCGGCACAGGCCCTGAAGAGACCCAGTACTTC
clone size: -; V gene: TRBV4-3; J gene: TRBJ2-5; D gene: TRBD1; CDR3 protein: CASSLGTGQETQYF; CDR3 DNA: TGCGCCAGCAGCTTAGGGACAGGCCAAGAGACCCAGTACTTC
clone size: -; V gene: TRBV4-2; J gene: TRBJ2-5; D gene: -; CDR3 protein: CASSQDSGVQETQYF; CDR3 DNA: TGTGCCAGCAGCCAAGATTCGGGGGTCCAAGAGACCCAGTACTTC
clone size: -; V gene: TRBV6-5; J gene: TRBJ1-2; D gene: -; CDR3 protein: CASSPGYGYTF; CDR3 DNA: TGTGCCAGCAGTCCAGGCTATGGCTACACCTTC
clone size: -; V gene: TRBV2; J gene: TRBJ2-7; D gene: TRBD2; CDR3 protein: CASSDRQRSGKYEQYF; CDR3 DNA: TGTGCCAGCAGTGACCGCCAGAGAAGCGGGAAGTACGAGCAGTACTTC
clone size: -; V gene: TRBV19; J gene: TRBJ2-1; D gene: -; CDR3 protein: CASSTLDNEQFF; CDR3 DNA: TGTGCCAGTAGTACACTAGACAATGAGCAGTTCTTC